The TCR beta chain under discussion was sequenced for a study of technical replicates of blood from several donors (TCRdb year 2017). Library generation was performed with the immunoSEQ multiplex PCR assay. Here the immuneACCESS table is served through TCRdb, limited to in-frame sequences with V and J called. Missing clones are a known gap in these copies; in checked studies unresolved V genes cover under half, and the rest lacks a known reason. The sample table contains 65,000 to 85,000 clones; only one count was recorded for over 80% of them. Roughly 0.25% of the sample is held by the ten biggest clonotypes. V is cut by 2 bases and J by 1 base, and the space between the germline ends is 12 bases. Sequences SNHLY (CDR1) and FYNNEI (CDR2) are obtained from the germline V gene. Its CDR3 holds 15 amino acids, cysteine through phenylalanine. Only the CDR3 portion is preserved as DNA: 45 bases, with reading frame beginning at the first base.

Concerning this clone: The target of this receptor is not known. Base qualities were left out, and no much larger clone turns up one base away.

The TCR was taken from a human donor in good health. The sample taken for sequencing was T cells isolated from PBMCs. The V gene is TRBV2 and the J gene is TRBJ2-7; no confident D gene assignment can be made. The sequenced DNA: TGTGCCAGCAGTGAAATAGCCTACCTGTCCTACGAGCAGTACTTC. This translates into CASSEIAYLSYEQYF.